This is a list of T cell receptor beta chains from one sample in a study of read filtering for tumor transcriptome and immune sequencing. TCRdb independently ran MiXCR on the reads; one entry per CDR3 protein. This sample has 60,000 to 80,000 distinct CDR3 sequences; roughly 13% occur once, and the top ten carry over 40%. The sequenced sample was a population of CD138-negative cells sorted from bone marrow. These receptors were collected from a donor at least 40 years old with multiple myeloma. The CDR3 runs from the conserved cysteine through the conserved F or W.

V: TRBV11-3; J: TRBJ1-5; CDR3: CASVRSQTQVTNQPQHF
V: TRBV5-1; J: TRBJ2-7; CDR3: CASSSRDTSYEQYF
V: TRBV30; J: TRBJ1-5; CDR3: CAYSGTTSNQPQHF
V: TRBV11-2; J: TRBJ2-5; CDR3: CASSLTSGQETQYF
V: TRBV29-1; J: TRBJ2-2; CDR3: CSVGPGQGTGELFF
V: TRBV3-1; J: TRBJ2-7; CDR3: CASSPTSSYEQYF
V: TRBV7-7; J: TRBJ2-1; CDR3: CASSRSPKGEQFF
V: TRBV13; J: TRBJ2-7; CDR3: CASSLGGLAGGPGNEQYF
V: TRBV29-1; J: TRBJ2-5; CDR3: CSVGLAQGTQYF
V: TRBV10-3; J: TRBJ2-2; CDR3: CAISETAEGGELFF
V: TRBV5-5; J: TRBJ2-1; CDR3: CASSLGTSGIYNERFF
V: TRBV5-1; J: TRBJ2-5; CDR3: CASSLAVRGETQYF
V: TRBV7-3; J: TRBJ2-7; CDR3: CASSKGGEGYPREQYF
V: TRBV5-6; J: TRBJ2-1; CDR3: CASSWTSRNEQFF
V: TRBV6-1; J: TRBJ1-5; CDR3: CASSEKEGQGDQPQHF
V: TRBV9; J: TRBJ2-7; CDR3: CASSVGLDYEQYF
V: TRBV29-1; J: TRBJ2-7; CDR3: CSAETGGPYEQYF
V: TRBV4-1; J: TRBJ2-4; CDR3: CASSQEAPLHLLQYF
V: TRBV25-1; J: TRBJ2-7; CDR3: CASSKPGQGGEQYF
V: TRBV29-1; J: TRBJ2-5; CDR3: CSVEVGGAKTQYF
V: TRBV20-1; J: TRBJ2-7; CDR3: CSAKASGDREQYF
V: TRBV5-1; J: TRBJ1-3; CDR3: CASSLLTSGNTIYF
V: TRBV12-3/TRBV12-4; J: TRBJ1-2; CDR3: CASSFGGLAGYTF
V: TRBV20-1; J: TRBJ2-7; CDR3: CSAREGSGRSYEQYF
V: TRBV20-1; J: TRBJ1-1; CDR3: CSARADPGNTEAFF
V: TRBV20-1; J: TRBJ2-2; CDR3: CSASSGRGWELFF
V: TRBV9; J: TRBJ2-1; CDR3: CASSVATGEDDEQFF
V: TRBV7-3; J: TRBJ2-1; CDR3: CASSLMGGLGTSGQNEQFF
V: TRBV12-3/TRBV12-4; J: TRBJ2-1; CDR3: CASSLSYSNNEQFF
V: TRBV29-1; J: TRBJ1-1; CDR3: CSVEWAGTVNTEAFF
V: TRBV20-1; J: TRBJ2-3; CDR3: CSARQLAKSPDTQYF